The next 32 T cell receptor beta chains were all read from a single sample in a study of blood T cell repertoires in COVID-19. The assay was immunoSEQ multiplex PCR, and TCRdb's table has in-frame clones only and misses some. Among 220,000 or so clones listed, roughly 84% were seen once. The specimen was PBMCs or T cells enriched from blood (not recorded which). These receptors all stem from a woman aged 40 to 50 who had recovered from COVID-19.

V is TRBV27 and J is TRBJ2-6, with 8 bases fitting TRBD1. The germline gives CDR1 MNHEY, CDR2 SMNVEV (reference sequence). The trim removed 5 bases at V and 4 bases at J, leaving 7 bases unmatched. The CDR3 is made up of 16 amino acids. The CDR3 DNA is TGTGCCAGCAGTAAACTCAGGGGGCCAGGGGCCAACGTCCTGACTTTC. This encodes CASSKLRGPGANVLTF.

This chain connects TRBV3-1 (or the pseudogene TRBV3-2) to TRBJ2-2; the D gene is possibly TRBD1 (5 bases). Germline CDR1 LGHDT, CDR2 YNNKEL (reference sequence). V was cut by 4 bases and J by 5 bases, with 11 bases left in between. The CDR3 extends over 14 amino acids. CDR3 residues: CASSPRQITGELFF. The CDR3, as DNA: TGTGCCAGCAGCCCGCGACAGATTACCGGGGAGCTGTTTTTT.

This CDR3 reads CASSLRHTGTEAFF. CDR3 sequence (DNA): TGTGCCAGCAGCTTAAGACACACAGGGACTGAAGCTTTCTTT. The chain combines TRBV7-3 with TRBJ1-1; TRBD1 is a possible D gene (6 bases). This CDR3 spans 14 amino acids. V shed 1 base and J shed 5 bases, with 11 bases lying between them. CDR1 is SGHTA and CDR2 is FQGTGA in the germline V gene. The whole variable domain, remainder taken from reference TRBV7-3 and TRBJ1-1, is GAGVSQTPSNKVTEKGKYVELRCDPISGHTALYWYRQSLGQGPEFLIYFQGTGAADDSGLPNDRFFAVRPEGSVSTLKIQRTERGDSAVYLCASSLRHTGTEAFFGQGTRLTVV.

The V and J genes are TRBV7-8 and TRBJ1-1; tentative D call: TRBD1 (6 bases). Germline assignment: CDR1 SGHVS and CDR2 FQNEAQ. Trimming left V 5 bases short and J 6 bases short, with 13 bases between. The CDR3 length is 13 residues. The CDR3 reads CASSKTGYAEAFF. The DNA of the CDR3 is TGTGCCAGCAGCAAAACAGGGTACGCTGAAGCTTTCTTT.

This clone was seen only a few times. This chain connects TRBV5-1 to TRBJ2-1, with 11 bases identical to TRBD1. CDR3 length: 21 residues. In germline, CDR1 is SGHRS, CDR2 YFSETQ. Trimming cost V 4 bases and J 7 bases; bases outside gene matches: 25. The CDR3 nucleotides read TGCGCCAGCAGCGCACTAGGACAGGGGGCTCTCAGGCTAGCGGGAATGAATGAGCAGTTCTTC. This encodes CASSALGQGALRLAGMNEQFF.

The chain uses TRBV10-3 and TRBJ2-1; D may be TRBD2 (6 bases). The germline CDR1 and CDR2 sequences are ENHRY and SYGVKD. Trimming left V 0 bases short and J 12 bases short, with 12 bases between. This CDR3 contains 13 residues. The CDR3 DNA reads as TGTGCCATCAGTGAGTCGACGGGGGTTGGGCAGTTCTTC. Amino acid sequence: CAISESTGVGQFF.

This clone has only one observation. CDR3 sequence (DNA): TGTGCCAGTATTGGGGTAGCGACTAATGAAAAACTGTTTTTT. This gives the protein CASIGVATNEKLFF. V usage is TRBV19 and J usage is TRBJ1-4, with D uncertain. Trimming pared 7 bases from V and 2 bases from J, leaving 11 bases between. The CDR3 consists of 14 residues. Germline V CDR1 and CDR2: LNHDA, SQIVND (reference sequence).

This clone showed up just a few times. The chain carries TRBV28 and TRBJ1-6, with 12 positions matching TRBD1. From germline, CDR1 is MDHEN and CDR2 SYDVKM. Unmatched junction bases numbered 4, after V lost 5 bases and J lost 5 bases. The CDR3 extends over 16 amino acids. The DNA for the CDR3 is TGTGCCAGCAGTGGGGACAGGGGGCTAGATAATTCACCCCTCCACTTT. Translating gives CASSGDRGLDNSPLHF.

The chain joins TRBV9 to TRBJ1-6; unclear D gene. This CDR3 region has 12 residues. V lost 1 base, J lost 10 bases, and 6 bases lay in between. Germline values: CDR1 SGDLS, CDR2 YYNGEE. The CDR3 nucleotides are TGTGCCAGCAGCGTAAGAGAATCACCCCTCCACTTT. This gives the protein CASSVRESPLHF.

The genes are TRBV19 and TRBJ1-6; 7 bases agree with TRBD1. V lost 2 bases to trimming and J lost 9 bases; unmatched junction nucleotides: 1. In germline, CDR1 is LNHDA, CDR2 SQIVND (reference sequence). This CDR3 contains 13 residues. As DNA, the CDR3 is TGTGCCAGTAGTATAACAGGGGCTTCACCCCTCCACTTT. Protein: CASSITGASPLHF.

The rearrangement uses TRBV11-2 and TRBJ1-5; D not certain. In germline, CDR1 is SGHAT, CDR2 FQNNGV. The length of the CDR3 is 13 residues. V dropped 0 bases and J dropped 4 bases, with 4 bases sitting between them. CDR3 sequence: CASSLEENQPQHF. The CDR3 DNA sequence: TGTGCCAGCAGCTTAGAGGAGAATCAGCCCCAGCATTTT.

This clone was counted a few times. DNA for the CDR3: TGCGCCAGCAGCCAAGATCAGGGACAATACTACGAGCAGTACTTC. It is translated as CASSQDQGQYYEQYF. The chain has TRBV4-1 and TRBJ2-7, with TRBD1 as a possible D gene (6 bases). CDR1 is MGHRA and CDR2 is YSYEKL in the germline V gene. The V gene lost 0 bases and the J gene lost 3 bases, with 12 bases spanning the gap. CDR3 length: 15 residues.

The gene calls are TRBV5-1 and TRBJ2-2; 7 nucleotides line up with TRBD2. The CDR3 covers 17 residues. V shed 6 bases, J shed 6 bases, and the junction held 17 bases outside the gene matches. Germline CDR1 and CDR2: SGHRS and YFSETQ. In nucleotides, the CDR3 is TGCGCCAGCACCCCATCGACAGCGGGCGGGGGTGCCGGGGAGCTGTTTTTT. It codes for CASTPSTAGGGAGELFF.

The chain combines TRBV5-1 with TRBJ2-5, with 11 positions matching TRBD2. The CDR3 is 15 amino acids. V trimming: 4 bases; J trimming: 3 bases; junction bases outside the gene matches: 5. CDR1 and CDR2 (germline): SGHRS, YFSETQ. This CDR3 reads CASSHGTSGEETQYF. CDR3 nucleotide sequence: TGCGCCAGCAGCCATGGGACTAGCGGTGAAGAGACCCAGTACTTC.

The chain carries TRBV2 and TRBJ2-3; D remains unclear. With 6 bases removed from V and 0 bases from J, the gap between germline ends came to 10 bases. In germline, CDR1 is SNHLY, CDR2 FYNNEI. The CDR3 extends over 14 amino acids. CDR3 sequence (DNA): TGTGCCAGCAGCCGAGAGTCTAGCACAGATACGCAGTATTTT. As protein: CASSRESSTDTQYF.

The chain carries TRBV4-1 and TRBJ1-4; no reliable D call. Per germline, CDR1 MGHRA and CDR2 YSYEKL. Trimming took off 1 base at V and 4 bases at J, with 16 bases between the two ends. The CDR3 extends over 17 amino acids. CDR3 loop: CASSQVSGFLLNEKLFF. The DNA of the CDR3 is TGCGCCAGCAGCCAAGTTTCAGGATTCCTCCTTAATGAAAAACTGTTTTTT.

V and J are TRBV7-6 and TRBJ2-2, with D maybe TRBD2 (5 bases). The V gene's germline CDR1 is SGHVS and CDR2 FNYEAQ. This CDR3 comprises 18 residues. Trimming took off 1 base at V and 1 base at J, with 16 bases between the two ends. The CDR3 sequence: CASSLGTRGSGNTGELFF. For the CDR3, the DNA is TGTGCCAGCAGCTTAGGAACCCGGGGAAGCGGGAACACCGGGGAGCTGTTTTTT.

The gene calls are TRBV2 and TRBJ2-3; TRBD2 agrees at 8 bases. The CDR3 loop spans 13 amino acids. From germline, CDR1 is SNHLY and CDR2 FYNNEI. V lost 7 bases and J lost 4; bases outside the gene matches: 4. The CDR3 loop is CASTGGPPDTQYF. The CDR3 DNA follows: TGTGCCAGCACGGGAGGGCCCCCAGATACGCAGTATTTT.

V is TRBV5-1 and J is TRBJ1-5; D may be TRBD1 (5 bases). Germline V gives CDR1 SGHRS, CDR2 YFSETQ. CDR3 length equals 12 residues. CDR3 nucleotide sequence: TGCGCTTATGACAGAGCTTATCAGCCCCAGCATTTT. Amino acid sequence: CAYDRAYQPQHF.

This clone is a singleton in its sample. This sequence joins TRBV10-3 and TRBJ1-1; D remains unclear. V was trimmed by 8 bases and J by 0 bases, leaving 13 bases between them. CDR3 length: 14 amino acids. From germline, CDR1 is ENHRY and CDR2 SYGVKD. This CDR3 reads CAIAPLAMNTEAFF. The CDR3 region has the DNA TGTGCCATCGCTCCTCTGGCCATGAACACTGAAGCTTTCTTT.

The chain uses TRBV29-1 and TRBJ2-3, with a weak D call TRBD1 (6 bases). The CDR3 runs 13 residues. Germline V CDR1 and CDR2: SQVTM, ANQGSEA. V lost 5 bases to trimming and J lost 1 base, with 10 bases between them. Here the CDR3 reads CSVRGGGTDTQYF. The CDR3 DNA is TGCAGCGTTAGAGGGGGAGGCACAGATACGCAGTATTTT.

The chain links TRBV6-5 to TRBJ1-3, with 7 bases aligning to TRBD1. Trimming cost V 5 bases and J 4 bases; bases outside gene matches: 5. Germline CDR1 MNHEY, CDR2 SVGAGI. This CDR3 region has 14 residues. CDR3 in DNA: TGTGCCAGCAGTAAACAGGGGCTCGGAAACACCATATATTTT. It translates to CASSKQGLGNTIYF.

This rearrangement joins TRBV27 to TRBJ2-1, with 9 bases that match TRBD2. Trimming took 7 bases from V and 11 from J; bases not matched to a gene: 18. Germline assignment: CDR1 MNHEY and CDR2 SMNVEV (reference sequence). CDR3 size: 16 residues. The CDR3 DNA reads as TGTGCCAGCACTCGGGTTGGGGCGGGAGGGATGTCCCAGCAGTTCTTC. This codes for CASTRVGAGGMSQQFF.

The chain is built from TRBV12-5 and TRBJ2-6; a weak D match, TRBD1 (6 bases). Germline CDR1 and CDR2: LGHNT and FRNRAP. V was pared by 4 bases and J by 2 bases, with 12 bases between. The CDR3 contains 16 residues. The CDR3, as DNA: TGTGCTAGTGGTTGGTCCGAGGGGGCTGGGGCCAACGTCCTGACTTTC. Translated: CASGWSEGAGANVLTF.

This sequence joins TRBV6-5 and TRBJ1-4; unclear D gene. The ends were cut back, 4 bases at V and 10 bases at J, with 7 bases in the middle. Per germline, CDR1 MNHEY and CDR2 SVGAGI. The CDR3 totals 11 residues. DNA for the CDR3: TGTGCCAGCAGTTCGGGTGGAAAACTGTTTTTT. This translates into CASSSGGKLFF.

This chain links TRBV28 with TRBJ2-7; a possible D gene is TRBD2 (6 bases). Trimming left V 3 bases short and J 0 bases short, with 18 bases between. Germline CDR1 is MDHEN and CDR2 is SYDVKM. The CDR3 runs 17 residues. DNA of the CDR3: TGTGCCAGCAGTTTTCCCCCTACTAGCCCAACCTCCTACGAGCAGTACTTC. Translated: CASSFPPTSPTSYEQYF.

This clone has just a few counts. The chain combines TRBV24-1 with TRBJ2-7; 11 positions match TRBD1. The CDR3 sequence is 14 residues long. Losses at the gene ends were 6 bases for V and 5 bases for J; bases not matched to a gene: 5. The V gene's germline CDR1 is KGHDR and CDR2 SFDVKD. CDR3 DNA sequence: TGTGCCACCAGTCTACGGACAGGGGGCCACGAGCAGTACGTC. This codes for CATSLRTGGHEQYV.

The CDR3 loop reads CASSPLERERVNEQFF. The CDR3 coding sequence is TGTGCCAGCAGCCCACTGGAGCGGGAGAGGGTCAATGAGCAGTTCTTC. V gene TRBV7-9 combines with J gene TRBJ2-1; 8 bases map to TRBD2. Trimming removed 5 bases from V and 6 bases from J; junction bases left unmatched: 12. Germline values: CDR1 SEHNR, CDR2 FQNEAQ (reference sequence). This CDR3 comprises 16 residues.

V gene TRBV6-5 combines with J gene TRBJ2-5; D not certain. V lost 6 bases and J 5 bases, leaving 16 bases between the germline ends. This CDR3 has 14 amino acids. Germline CDR1 and CDR2: MNHEY and SVGAGI. CDR3 loop: CASSYTGITETQYF. As DNA, the CDR3 is TGTGCCAGCAGCTACACCGGTATAACGGAGACCCAGTACTTC.

The chain recombines TRBV19 with TRBJ2-1; TRBD2 is a possible D gene (6 bases). CDR1 LNHDA and CDR2 SQIVND come from the germline V gene (reference sequence). V was trimmed by 3 bases and J by 5 bases, leaving 11 bases between them. The CDR3 spans 14 residues. The CDR3 DNA reads TGTGCCAGTAGTATGTCTAGCGCCAACAATGAGCAGTTCTTC. It specifies CASSMSSANNEQFF.

This chain uses TRBV27 with TRBJ2-3; D may be TRBD1 (6 bases). The CDR3 length is 17 residues. Trimming cost V 6 bases and J 1 base, with 20 bases left between them. CDR1 is MNHEY, CDR2 SMNVEV, per germline (reference sequence). CDR3 coding DNA: TGTGCCAGCAGCCCTCCGGGACACTTTAAAGGCACAGATACGCAGTATTTT. Amino acid sequence: CASSPPGHFKGTDTQYF.

The chain links TRBV21-1 to TRBJ2-2; TRBD2, the D gene given by the table, was not confirmed from the DNA. TRBV21-1 is a recognized pseudogene. The length of the CDR3 is 16 residues. The CDR3 sequence is CASSTTSGKDTGELFF. The CDR3 DNA reads TGTGCCAGCAGCACTACTAGCGGGAAGGACACCGGGGAGCTGTTTTTT.